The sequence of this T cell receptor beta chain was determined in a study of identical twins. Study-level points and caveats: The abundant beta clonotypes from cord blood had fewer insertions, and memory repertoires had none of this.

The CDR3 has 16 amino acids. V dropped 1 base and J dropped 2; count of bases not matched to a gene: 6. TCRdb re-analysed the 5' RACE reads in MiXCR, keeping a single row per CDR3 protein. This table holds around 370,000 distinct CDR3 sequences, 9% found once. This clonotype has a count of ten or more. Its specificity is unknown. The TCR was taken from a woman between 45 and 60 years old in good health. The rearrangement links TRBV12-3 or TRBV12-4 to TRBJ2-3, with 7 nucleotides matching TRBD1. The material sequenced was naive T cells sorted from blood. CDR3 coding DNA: TGTGCCAGCAGTTTAGGCCGGGACAGACACACAGATACGCAGTATTTT. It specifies CASSLGRDRHTDTQYF.